The source of this T cell receptor (beta chain) is a study of T cells in Graves' hyperthyroidism and ophthalmopathy. Study-level findings and limits: Blood also held most thyroid clonotypes expanded beyond 0.001. In validation, the model predicted ophthalmopathy. These predictions came a median roughly six months before onset.

RNA transcripts provided the source from which TCR beta CDR3 regions were amplified. TCR CDR3 underwent first-round RT-PCR with the HTBI primer set. TCRdb re-called the multiplex PCR reads with MiXCR, one entry per CDR3 protein. The data contain around 360,000 distinct CDR3 sequences, about 15% of them seen just once; the ten biggest clones take up roughly a fifth. Used for diagnoses were clinical symptoms, serum thyroxine and TRAb, thyroid ultrasound and orbital computed tomography. CDR1 is SGHTA, CDR2 FQGNSA, per germline. This CDR3 has 16 residues. V lost 2 bases, J lost 4 bases, and 4 bases stayed unmatched. This clonotype was found many times. What it binds is unknown.

The TCR sequence derives from an older woman with Graves' ophthalmopathy. The gene calls are TRBV7-2 and TRBJ2-2, with TRBD2 identical over 10 bases. The sample was blood. CDR3 region: CASSLSGTSATGELFF. The CDR3 bases are TGTGCCAGCAGCTTATCCGGGACTAGCGCCACCGGGGAGCTGTTTTTT.